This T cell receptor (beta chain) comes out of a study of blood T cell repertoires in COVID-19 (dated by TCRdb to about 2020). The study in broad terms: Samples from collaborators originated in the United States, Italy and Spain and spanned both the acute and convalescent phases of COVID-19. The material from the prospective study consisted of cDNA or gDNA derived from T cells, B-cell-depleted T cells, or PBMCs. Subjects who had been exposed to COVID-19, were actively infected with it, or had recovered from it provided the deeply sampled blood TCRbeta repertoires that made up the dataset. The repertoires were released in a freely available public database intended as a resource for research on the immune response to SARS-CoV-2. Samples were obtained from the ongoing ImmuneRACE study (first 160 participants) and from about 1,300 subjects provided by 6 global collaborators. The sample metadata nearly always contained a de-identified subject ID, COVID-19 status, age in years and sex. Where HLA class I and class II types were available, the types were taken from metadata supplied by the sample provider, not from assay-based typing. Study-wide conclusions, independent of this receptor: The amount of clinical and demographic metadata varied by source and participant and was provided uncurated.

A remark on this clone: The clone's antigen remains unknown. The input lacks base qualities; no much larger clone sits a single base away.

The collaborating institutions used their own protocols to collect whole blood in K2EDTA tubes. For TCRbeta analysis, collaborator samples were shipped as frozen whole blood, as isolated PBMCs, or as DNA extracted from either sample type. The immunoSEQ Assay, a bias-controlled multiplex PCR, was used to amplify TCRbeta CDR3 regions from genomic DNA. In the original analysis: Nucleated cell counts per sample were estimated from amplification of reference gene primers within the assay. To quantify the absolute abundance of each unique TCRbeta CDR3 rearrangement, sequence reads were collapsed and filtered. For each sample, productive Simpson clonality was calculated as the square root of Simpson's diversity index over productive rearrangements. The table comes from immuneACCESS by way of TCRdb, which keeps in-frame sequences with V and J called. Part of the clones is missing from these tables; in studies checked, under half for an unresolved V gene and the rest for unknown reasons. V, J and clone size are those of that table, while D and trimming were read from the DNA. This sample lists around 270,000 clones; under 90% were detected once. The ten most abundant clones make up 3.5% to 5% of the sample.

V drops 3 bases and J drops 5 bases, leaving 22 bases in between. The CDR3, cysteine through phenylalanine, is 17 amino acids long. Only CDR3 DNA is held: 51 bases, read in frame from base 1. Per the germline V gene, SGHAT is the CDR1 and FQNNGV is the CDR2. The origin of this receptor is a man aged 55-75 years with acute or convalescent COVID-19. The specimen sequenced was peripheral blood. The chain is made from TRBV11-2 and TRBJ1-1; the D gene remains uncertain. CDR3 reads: CASSFRSGGSVRTEAFF. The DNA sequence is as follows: TGTGCCAGCAGCTTCCGTTCAGGTGGATCGGTTAGGACTGAAGCTTTCTTT.